This TCR beta chain is drawn from a study of T cell responses to AZD1222 COVID-19 vaccine. Profiling relied on immunoSEQ multiplex PCR, and the TCRdb table lists in-frame clones only, not all of them. The sample has 70,000 to 75,000 clones; nearly 90% are singletons. Pooling was applied to second doses at about 4 or about 12 weeks. This CDR3 has 16 amino acids. With 0 bases clipped from V and 8 bases from J, the junction kept 10 bases outside the gene matches. The germline V gene encodes CDR1 SGDLS and CDR2 YYNGEE. The sequence was collected from an adult who received the AZD1222 COVID-19 vaccine. The gene calls are TRBV9 and TRBJ2-1; the match to TRBD2 covers 8 bases. The material sequenced was peripheral blood, taken 28 days after the second AZD1222 dose. The CDR3 is CASSVGGLVGRDEQFF. CDR3 DNA: TGTGCCAGCAGCGTAGGGGGACTAGTTGGGCGGGATGAGCAGTTCTTC.